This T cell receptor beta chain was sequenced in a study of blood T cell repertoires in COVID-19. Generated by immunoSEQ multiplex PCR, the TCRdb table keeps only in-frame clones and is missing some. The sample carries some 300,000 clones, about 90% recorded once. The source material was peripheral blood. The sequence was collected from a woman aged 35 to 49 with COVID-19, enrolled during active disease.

This chain's CDR3 is CASSNPTGLNTEAFF. Written as DNA, the CDR3 is TGTGCCAGCTCAAACCCGACAGGTCTGAACACTGAAGCTTTCTTT. The rearrangement uses TRBV18 and TRBJ1-1, with D possibly TRBD1 on 6 matching bases. Germline assignment: CDR1 KGHSH and CDR2 LQKENI. The CDR3 runs 15 residues. The germline V and J ends were trimmed by 5 bases and 0 bases, with 13 bases remaining between them.